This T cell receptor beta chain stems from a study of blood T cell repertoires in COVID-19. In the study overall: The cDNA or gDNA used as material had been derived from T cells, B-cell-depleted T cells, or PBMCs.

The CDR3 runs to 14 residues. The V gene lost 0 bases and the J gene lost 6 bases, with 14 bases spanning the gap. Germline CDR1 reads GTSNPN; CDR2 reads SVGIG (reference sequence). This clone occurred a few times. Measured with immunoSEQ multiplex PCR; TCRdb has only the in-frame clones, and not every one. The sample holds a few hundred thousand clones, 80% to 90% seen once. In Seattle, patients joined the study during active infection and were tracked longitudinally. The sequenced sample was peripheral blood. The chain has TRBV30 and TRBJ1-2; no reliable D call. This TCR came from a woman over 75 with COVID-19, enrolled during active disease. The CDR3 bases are TGTGCCTGGAGTGTAAGGCGGGCGACAAATGGCTACACCTTC. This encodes CAWSVRRATNGYTF.